This TCR beta chain is from a study of Graves' ophthalmopathy and Graves' hyperthyroidism. Worth noting for this clonotype: Its antigen is as yet unknown. Being one base from a much bigger clone, this may be a read error. No conserved phenylalanine or tryptophan ends this CDR3, so it is likely a read error.

From RNA, the CDR3 regions of TCR beta chains were amplified and sequenced. HTBI-primed first-round RT-PCR preceded second-round multiplex PCR. TCRdb used MiXCR to reprocess the multiplex PCR reads, holding one entry per CDR3 protein. The table lists about half a million distinct CDR3 sequences, under 15% of them singletons. Each donor who had ophthalmopathy showed moderate-to-severe activity, a CAS of ≥3, a NOSPECS of ≥4, and a duration under 3 months. Uncontrolled infections, other autoimmune diseases, pregnancy or lactation barred patients from enrollment. Trimming took 3 bases from V and 4 from J, leaving 10 bases between them. Germline-derived CDR1 and CDR2 are MGHRA and YSYEKL. This CDR3 has 14 amino acids. Study-wide results and limits: Blood was where most expanded thyroid clonotypes above 0.001 frequency also turned up.

The receptor was isolated from a woman aged 25 to 39 with Graves' ophthalmopathy. The V and J genes are TRBV4-1 and TRBJ1-5; D ambiguous. The sample consisted of blood. CDR3 sequence: CASSQSHINQPQHV. CDR3 bases: TGCGCCAGCAGCCAGTCGCATATTAATCAGCCCCAGCATGTT.